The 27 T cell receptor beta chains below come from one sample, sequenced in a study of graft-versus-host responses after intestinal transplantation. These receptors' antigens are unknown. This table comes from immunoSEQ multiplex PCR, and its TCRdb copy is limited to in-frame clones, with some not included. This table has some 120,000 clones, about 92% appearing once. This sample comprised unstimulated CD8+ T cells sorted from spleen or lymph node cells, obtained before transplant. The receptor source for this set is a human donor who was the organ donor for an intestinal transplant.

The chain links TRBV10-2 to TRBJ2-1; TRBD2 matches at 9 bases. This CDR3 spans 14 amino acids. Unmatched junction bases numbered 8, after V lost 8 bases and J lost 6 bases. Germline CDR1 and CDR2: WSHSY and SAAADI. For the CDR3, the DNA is TGCGCCAGCCGCAATGGCGGGAGGGCCAATGAGCAGTTCTTC. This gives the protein CASRNGGRANEQFF.

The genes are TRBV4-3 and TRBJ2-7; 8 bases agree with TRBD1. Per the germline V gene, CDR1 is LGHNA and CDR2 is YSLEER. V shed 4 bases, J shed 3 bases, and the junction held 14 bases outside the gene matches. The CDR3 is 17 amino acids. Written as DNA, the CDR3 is TGCGCCAGCAGCCCCTCGGCGGGGACAGGCCGCTTCTACGAGCAGTACTTC. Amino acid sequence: CASSPSAGTGRFYEQYF.

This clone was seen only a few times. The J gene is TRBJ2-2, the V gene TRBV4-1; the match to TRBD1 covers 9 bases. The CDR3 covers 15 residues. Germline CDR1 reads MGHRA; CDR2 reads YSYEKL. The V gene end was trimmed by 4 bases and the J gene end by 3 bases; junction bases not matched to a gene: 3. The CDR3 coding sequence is TGCGCCAGCAGCCCCCGACAGGGGGACACCGGGGAGCTGTTTTTT. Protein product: CASSPRQGDTGELFF.

CDR3 nucleotides: TGTGCCAGCAGTTACTCGTCGGGGTTATATGGCTACACCTTC. This gives the protein CASSYSSGLYGYTF. The chain carries TRBV6-5 and TRBJ1-2, with unresolved D. V was pared by 0 bases and J by 5 bases, with 10 bases between. The CDR3 has 14 amino acids. Germline assignment: CDR1 MNHEY and CDR2 SVGAGI.

CDR3 sequence: CASSSWTGDFYGYTF. Written as DNA, the CDR3 is TGTGCCAGCAGCTCTTGGACAGGAGACTTCTATGGCTACACCTTC. This rearrangement joins TRBV5-5 to TRBJ1-2; TRBD1 matches 7 bases. The CDR3 covers 15 residues. The V gene's germline CDR1 is SGHKS and CDR2 YYEKEE (reference sequence). J lost 4 bases, V lost 3 bases, and 9 bases had no gene match.

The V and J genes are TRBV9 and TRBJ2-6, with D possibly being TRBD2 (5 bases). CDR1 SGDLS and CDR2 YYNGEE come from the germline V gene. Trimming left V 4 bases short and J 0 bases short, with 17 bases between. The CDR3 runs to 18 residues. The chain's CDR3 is CASSTRTAGGSGANVLTF. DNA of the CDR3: TGTGCCAGCAGCACGAGGACGGCAGGAGGCTCTGGGGCCAACGTCCTGACTTTC.

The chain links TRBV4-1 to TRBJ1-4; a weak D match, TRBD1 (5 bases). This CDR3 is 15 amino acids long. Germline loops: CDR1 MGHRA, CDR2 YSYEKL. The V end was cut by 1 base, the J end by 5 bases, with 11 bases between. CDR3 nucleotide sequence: TGCGCCAGCAGCCAAGGGCCGGGGCTGAATGAAAAACTGTTTTTT. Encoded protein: CASSQGPGLNEKLFF.

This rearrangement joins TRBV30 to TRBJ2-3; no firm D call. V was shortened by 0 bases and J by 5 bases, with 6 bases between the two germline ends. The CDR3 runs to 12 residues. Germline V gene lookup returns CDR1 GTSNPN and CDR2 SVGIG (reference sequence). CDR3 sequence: CAWSVGIDTQYF. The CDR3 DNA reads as TGTGCCTGGAGTGTAGGGATAGATACGCAGTATTTT.

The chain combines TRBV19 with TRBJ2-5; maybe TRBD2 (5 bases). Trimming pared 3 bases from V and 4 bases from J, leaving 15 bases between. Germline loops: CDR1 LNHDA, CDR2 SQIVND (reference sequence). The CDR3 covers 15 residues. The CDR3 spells CASSIWSGEGETQYF. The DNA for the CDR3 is TGTGCCAGTAGTATTTGGTCGGGCGAGGGAGAGACCCAGTACTTC.

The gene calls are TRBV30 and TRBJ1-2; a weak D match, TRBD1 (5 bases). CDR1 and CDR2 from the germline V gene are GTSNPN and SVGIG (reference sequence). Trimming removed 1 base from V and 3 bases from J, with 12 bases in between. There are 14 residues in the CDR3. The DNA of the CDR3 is TGTGCCTGGAGTGGTCGGGGCAAGGACTATGGCTACACCTTC. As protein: CAWSGRGKDYGYTF.

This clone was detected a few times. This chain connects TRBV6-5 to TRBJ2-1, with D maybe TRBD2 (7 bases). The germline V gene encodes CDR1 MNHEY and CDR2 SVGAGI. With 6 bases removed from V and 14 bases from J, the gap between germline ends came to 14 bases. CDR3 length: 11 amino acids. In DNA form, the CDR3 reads TGTGCCAGCAGAGGGGGGAGGGTGGAGTTCTTC. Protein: CASRGGRVEFF.

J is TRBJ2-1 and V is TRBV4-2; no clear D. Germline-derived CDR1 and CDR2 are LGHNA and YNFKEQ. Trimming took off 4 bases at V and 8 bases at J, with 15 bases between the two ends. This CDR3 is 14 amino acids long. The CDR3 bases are TGTGCCAGCAGCCGAGGAATATTGGCGGATGAGCAGTTCTTC. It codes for CASSRGILADEQFF.

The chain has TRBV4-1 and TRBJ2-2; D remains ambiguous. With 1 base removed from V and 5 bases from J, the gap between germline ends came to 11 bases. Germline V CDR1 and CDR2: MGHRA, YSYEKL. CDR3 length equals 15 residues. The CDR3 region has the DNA TGCGCCAGCAGCCAAGGGCCACTAATAACCGGGGAGCTGTTTTTT. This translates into CASSQGPLITGELFF.

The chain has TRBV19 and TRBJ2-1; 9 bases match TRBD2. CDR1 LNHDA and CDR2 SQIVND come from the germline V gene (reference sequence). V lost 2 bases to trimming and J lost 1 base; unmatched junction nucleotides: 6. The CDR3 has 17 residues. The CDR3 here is CASSINEREDSYNEQFF. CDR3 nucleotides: TGTGCCAGTAGTATAAATGAGCGGGAGGATTCCTACAATGAGCAGTTCTTC.

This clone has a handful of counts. The CDR3 nucleotides are TGTGCCAGCAGTGCAGCCATACCCTACGAGCAGTACTTC. Protein: CASSAAIPYEQYF. This sequence joins TRBV6-6 and TRBJ2-7; no clear D. V was pared by 5 bases and J by 2 bases, with 10 bases between. This CDR3 spans 13 amino acids. Germline V gene lookup returns CDR1 MNHNY and CDR2 SVGAGI (reference sequence).

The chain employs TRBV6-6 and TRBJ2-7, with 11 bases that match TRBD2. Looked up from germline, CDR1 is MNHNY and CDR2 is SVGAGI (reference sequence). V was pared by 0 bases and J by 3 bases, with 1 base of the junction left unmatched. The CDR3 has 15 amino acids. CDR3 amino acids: CASSYSGTSGYEQYF. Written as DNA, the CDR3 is TGTGCCAGCAGTTACTCGGGGACTAGCGGCTACGAGCAGTACTTC.

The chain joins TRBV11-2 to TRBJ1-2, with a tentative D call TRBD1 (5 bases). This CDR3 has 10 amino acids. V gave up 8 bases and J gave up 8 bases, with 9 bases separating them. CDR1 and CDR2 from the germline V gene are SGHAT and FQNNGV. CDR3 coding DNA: TGTGCCAGCCTTCGGGACGGCTACACCTTC. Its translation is CASLRDGYTF.

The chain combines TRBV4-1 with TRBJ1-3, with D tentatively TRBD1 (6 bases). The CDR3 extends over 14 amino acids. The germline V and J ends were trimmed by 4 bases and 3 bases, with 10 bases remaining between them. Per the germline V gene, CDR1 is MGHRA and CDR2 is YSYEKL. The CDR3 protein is CASSRLQGGNTIYF. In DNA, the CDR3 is TGCGCCAGCAGCCGTTTACAGGGTGGAAACACCATATATTTT.

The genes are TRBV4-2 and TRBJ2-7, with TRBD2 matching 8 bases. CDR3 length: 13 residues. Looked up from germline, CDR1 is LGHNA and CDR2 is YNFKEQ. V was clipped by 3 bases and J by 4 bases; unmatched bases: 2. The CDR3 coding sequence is TGTGCCAGCAGCCAGGCTAGCGGGTACGAGCAGTACTTC. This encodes CASSQASGYEQYF.

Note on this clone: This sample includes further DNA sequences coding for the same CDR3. The CDR3 nucleotides read TGTGCCAGCAGCTTAACTTCCTACGAGCAGTACTTC. Amino acid sequence: CASSLTSYEQYF. The chain has TRBV7-2 and TRBJ2-7; D not resolved. V lost 2 bases, J lost 1 base, and 3 bases lay in between. This CDR3 spans 12 amino acids. The germline CDR1 and CDR2 sequences are SGHTA and FQGNSA.

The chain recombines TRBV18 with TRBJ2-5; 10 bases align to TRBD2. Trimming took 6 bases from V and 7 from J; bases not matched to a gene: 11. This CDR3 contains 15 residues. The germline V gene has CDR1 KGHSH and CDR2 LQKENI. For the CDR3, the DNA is TGTGCCAGCTCCCCTCGTCTAGCGGGAGTTGGGACCCAGTACTTC. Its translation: CASSPRLAGVGTQYF.

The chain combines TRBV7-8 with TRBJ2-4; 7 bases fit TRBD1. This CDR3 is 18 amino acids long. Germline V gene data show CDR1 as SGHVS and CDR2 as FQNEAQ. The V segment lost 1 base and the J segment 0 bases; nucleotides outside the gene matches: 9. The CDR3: CASSLVTGAGLAKNIQYF. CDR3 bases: TGTGCCAGCAGCTTAGTCACAGGGGCCGGATTAGCCAAAAACATTCAGTACTTC.

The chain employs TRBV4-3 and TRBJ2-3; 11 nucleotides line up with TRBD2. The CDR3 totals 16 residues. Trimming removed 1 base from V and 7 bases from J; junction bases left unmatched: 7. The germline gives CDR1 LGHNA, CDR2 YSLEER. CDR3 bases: TGCGCCAGCAGCCAAGGTCGACTAGCGGGAACAAATACGCAGTATTTT. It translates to CASSQGRLAGTNTQYF.

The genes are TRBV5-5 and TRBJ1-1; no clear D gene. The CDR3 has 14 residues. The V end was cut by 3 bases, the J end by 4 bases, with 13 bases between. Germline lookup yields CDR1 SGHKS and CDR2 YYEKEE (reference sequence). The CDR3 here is CASSWAGGVTEAFF. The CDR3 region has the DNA TGTGCCAGCAGCTGGGCAGGTGGGGTCACTGAAGCTTTCTTT.

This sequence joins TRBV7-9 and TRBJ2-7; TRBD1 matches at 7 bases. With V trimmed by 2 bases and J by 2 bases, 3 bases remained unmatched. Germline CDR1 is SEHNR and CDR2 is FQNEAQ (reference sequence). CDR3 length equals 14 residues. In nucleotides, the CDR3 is TGTGCCAGCAGCTTAATTGACAGGGCCTACGAGCAGTACTTC. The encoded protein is CASSLIDRAYEQYF.

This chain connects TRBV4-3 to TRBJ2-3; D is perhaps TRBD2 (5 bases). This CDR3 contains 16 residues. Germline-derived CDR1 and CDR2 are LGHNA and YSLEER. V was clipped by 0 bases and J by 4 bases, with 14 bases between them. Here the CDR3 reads CASSQDSRGIADTQYF. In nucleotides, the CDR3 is TGCGCCAGCAGCCAAGATTCCCGGGGAATTGCAGATACGCAGTATTTT.

The CDR3 here is CAISLDGASNYGYTF. The CDR3 DNA follows: TGTGCCATCAGCCTAGACGGGGCGTCCAACTATGGCTACACCTTC. The chain joins TRBV10-3 to TRBJ1-2, with D perhaps matching TRBD1 (5 bases). Germline CDR1 is ENHRY and CDR2 is SYGVKD. This CDR3 contains 15 residues. Deletions cut 6 bases from V and 2 bases from J, with 16 bases between.